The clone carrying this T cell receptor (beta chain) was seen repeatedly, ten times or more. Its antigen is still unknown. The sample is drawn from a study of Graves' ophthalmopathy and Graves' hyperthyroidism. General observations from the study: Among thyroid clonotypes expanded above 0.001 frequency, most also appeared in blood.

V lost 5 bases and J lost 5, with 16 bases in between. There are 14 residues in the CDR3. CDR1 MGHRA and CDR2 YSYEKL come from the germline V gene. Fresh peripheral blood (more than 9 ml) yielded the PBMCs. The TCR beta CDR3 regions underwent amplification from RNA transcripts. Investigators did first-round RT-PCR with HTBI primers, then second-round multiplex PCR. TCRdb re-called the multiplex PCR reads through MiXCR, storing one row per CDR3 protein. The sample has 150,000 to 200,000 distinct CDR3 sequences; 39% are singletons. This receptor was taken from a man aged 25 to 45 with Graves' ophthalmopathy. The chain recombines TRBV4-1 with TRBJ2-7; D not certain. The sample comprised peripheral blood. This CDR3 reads CASSLSGPTHEQYF. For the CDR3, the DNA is TGCGCCAGCAGCTTGTCCGGGCCAACGCACGAGCAGTACTTC.